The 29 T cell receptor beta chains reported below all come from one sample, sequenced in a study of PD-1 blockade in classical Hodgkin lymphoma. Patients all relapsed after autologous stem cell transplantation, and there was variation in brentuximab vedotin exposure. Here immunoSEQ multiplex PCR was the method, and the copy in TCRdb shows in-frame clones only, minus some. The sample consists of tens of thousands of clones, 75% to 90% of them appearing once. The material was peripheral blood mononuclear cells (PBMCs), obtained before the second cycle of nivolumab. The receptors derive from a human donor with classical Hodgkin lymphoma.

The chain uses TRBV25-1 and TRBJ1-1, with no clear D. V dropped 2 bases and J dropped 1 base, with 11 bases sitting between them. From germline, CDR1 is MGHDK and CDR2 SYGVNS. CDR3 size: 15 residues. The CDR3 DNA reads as TGTGCCAGCAGTGAACGCGGACCGTCGAACACTGAAGCTTTCTTT. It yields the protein CASSERGPSNTEAFF.

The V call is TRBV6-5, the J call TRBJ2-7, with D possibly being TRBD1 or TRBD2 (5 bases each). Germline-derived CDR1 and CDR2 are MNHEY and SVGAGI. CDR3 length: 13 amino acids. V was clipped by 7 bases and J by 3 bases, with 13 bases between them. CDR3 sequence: CASIGGVSYEQYF. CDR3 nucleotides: TGTGCCAGCATTGGGGGAGTTAGCTACGAGCAGTACTTC.

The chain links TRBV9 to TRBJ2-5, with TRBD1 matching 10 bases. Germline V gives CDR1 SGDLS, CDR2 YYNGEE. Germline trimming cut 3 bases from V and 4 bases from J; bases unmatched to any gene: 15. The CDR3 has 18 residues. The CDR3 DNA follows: TGTGCCAGCAGCGAGGGGTCATGGACAGGGGGACTGTTAGAGACCCAGTACTTC. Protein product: CASSEGSWTGGLLETQYF.

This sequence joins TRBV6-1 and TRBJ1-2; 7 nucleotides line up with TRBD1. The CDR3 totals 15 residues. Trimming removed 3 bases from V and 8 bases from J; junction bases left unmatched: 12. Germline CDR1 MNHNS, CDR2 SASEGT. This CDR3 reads CASSDADRRLLGYTF. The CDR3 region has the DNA TGTGCCAGCAGTGATGCGGACAGGCGGCTCTTAGGCTACACCTTC.

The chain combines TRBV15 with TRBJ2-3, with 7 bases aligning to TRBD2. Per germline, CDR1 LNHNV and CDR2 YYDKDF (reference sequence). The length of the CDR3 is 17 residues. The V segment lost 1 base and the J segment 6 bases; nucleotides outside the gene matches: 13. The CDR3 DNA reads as TGTGCCACCAGCAGAGCGGCGGGAGTAGTTCGTGAGGATACGCAGTATTTT. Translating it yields CATSRAAGVVREDTQYF. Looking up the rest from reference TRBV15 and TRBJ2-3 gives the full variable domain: DAMVIQNPRYQVTQFGKPVTLSCSQTLNHNVMYWYQQKSSQAPKLLFHYYDKDFNNEADTPDNFQSRRPNTSFCFLDIRSPGLGDTAMYLCATSRAAGVVREDTQYFGPGTRLTVL.

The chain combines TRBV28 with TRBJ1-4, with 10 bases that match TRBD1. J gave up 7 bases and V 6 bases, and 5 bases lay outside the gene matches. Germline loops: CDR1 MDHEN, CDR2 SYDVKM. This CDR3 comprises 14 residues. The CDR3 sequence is CASSRDRGGEKLFF. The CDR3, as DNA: TGTGCCAGCAGCAGGGACAGGGGAGGTGAAAAACTGTTTTTT. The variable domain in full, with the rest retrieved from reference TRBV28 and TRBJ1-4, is DVKVTQSSRYLVKRTGEKVFLECVQDMDHENMFWYRQDPGLGLRLIYFSYDVKMKEKGDIPEGYSVSREKKERFSLILESASTNQTSMYLCASSRDRGGEKLFFGSGTQLSVL.

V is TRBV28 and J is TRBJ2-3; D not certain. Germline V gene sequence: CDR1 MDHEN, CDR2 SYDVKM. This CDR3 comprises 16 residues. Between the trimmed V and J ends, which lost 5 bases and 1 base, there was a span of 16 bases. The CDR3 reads CASSPPRRSRTDTQYF. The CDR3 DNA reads TGTGCCAGCAGTCCCCCTAGGCGGAGCCGCACAGATACGCAGTATTTT. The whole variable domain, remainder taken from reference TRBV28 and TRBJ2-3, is DVKVTQSSRYLVKRTGEKVFLECVQDMDHENMFWYRQDPGLGLRLIYFSYDVKMKEKGDIPEGYSVSREKKERFSLILESASTNQTSMYLCASSPPRRSRTDTQYFGPGTRLTVL.

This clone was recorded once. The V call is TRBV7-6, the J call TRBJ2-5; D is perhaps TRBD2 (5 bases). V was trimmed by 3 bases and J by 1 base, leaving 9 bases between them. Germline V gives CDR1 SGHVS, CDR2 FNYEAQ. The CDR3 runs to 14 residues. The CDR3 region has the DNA TGTGCCAGCAGCTTCCAACTAGTCCAAGAGACCCAGTACTTC. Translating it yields CASSFQLVQETQYF. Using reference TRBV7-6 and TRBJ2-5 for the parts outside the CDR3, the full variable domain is GAGVSQSPRYKVTKRGQDVALRCDPISGHVSLYWYRQALGQGPEFLTYFNYEAQQDKSGLPNDRFSAERPEGSISTLTIQRTEQRDSAMYRCASSFQLVQETQYFGPGTRLLVL.

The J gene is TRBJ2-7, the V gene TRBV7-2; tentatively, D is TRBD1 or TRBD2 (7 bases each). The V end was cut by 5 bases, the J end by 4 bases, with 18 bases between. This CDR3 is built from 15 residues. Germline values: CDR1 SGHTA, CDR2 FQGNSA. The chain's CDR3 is CASSPATGRDYEQYF. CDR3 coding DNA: TGTGCCAGCAGCCCAGCGACAGGGAGGGATTACGAGCAGTACTTC.

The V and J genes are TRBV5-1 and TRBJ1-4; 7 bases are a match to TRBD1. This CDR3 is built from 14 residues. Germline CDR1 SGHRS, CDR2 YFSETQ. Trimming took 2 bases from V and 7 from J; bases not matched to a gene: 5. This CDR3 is CASSFDRAGEKLFF. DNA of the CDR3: TGCGCCAGCAGCTTTGACAGGGCGGGTGAAAAACTGTTTTTT. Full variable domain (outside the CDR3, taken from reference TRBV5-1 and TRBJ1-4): KAGVTQTPRYLIKTRGQQVTLSCSPISGHRSVSWYQQTPGQGLQFLFEYFSETQRNKGNFPGRFSGRQFSNSRSEMNVSTLELGDSALYLCASSFDRAGEKLFFGSGTQLSVL.

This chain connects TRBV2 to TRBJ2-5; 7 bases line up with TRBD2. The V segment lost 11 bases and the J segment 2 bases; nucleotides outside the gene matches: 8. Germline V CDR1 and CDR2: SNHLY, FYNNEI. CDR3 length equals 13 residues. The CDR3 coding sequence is TGTGCCGCAGCGGGGCAGCGACAAGAGACCCAGTACTTC. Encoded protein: CAAAGQRQETQYF.

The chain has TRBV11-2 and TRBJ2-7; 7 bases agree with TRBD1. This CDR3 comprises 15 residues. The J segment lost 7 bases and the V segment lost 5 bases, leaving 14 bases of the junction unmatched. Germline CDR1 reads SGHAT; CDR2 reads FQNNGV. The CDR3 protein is CASSALFEGAVEQYF. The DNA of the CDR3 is TGTGCCAGCAGCGCCCTCTTCGAGGGGGCCGTTGAGCAGTACTTC.

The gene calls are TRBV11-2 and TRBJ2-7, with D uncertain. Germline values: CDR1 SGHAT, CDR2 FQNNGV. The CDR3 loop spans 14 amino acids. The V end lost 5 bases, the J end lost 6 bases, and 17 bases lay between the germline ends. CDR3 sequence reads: CASSPPATVREQYF. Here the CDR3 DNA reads TGTGCCAGCAGCCCCCCCGCAACCGTACGCGAGCAGTACTTC.

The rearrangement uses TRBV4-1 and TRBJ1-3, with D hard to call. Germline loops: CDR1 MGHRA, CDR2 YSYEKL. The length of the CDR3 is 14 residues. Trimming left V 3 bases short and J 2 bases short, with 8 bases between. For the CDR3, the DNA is TGCGCCAGCAGCCACGGAAATACTGGAAACACCATATATTTT. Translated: CASSHGNTGNTIYF.

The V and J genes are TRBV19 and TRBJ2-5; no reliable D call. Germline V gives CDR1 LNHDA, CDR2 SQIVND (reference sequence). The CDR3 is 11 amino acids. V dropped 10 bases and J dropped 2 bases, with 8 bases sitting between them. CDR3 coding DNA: TGTGCCATCTGTGCACAAGAGACCCAGTACTTC. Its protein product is CAICAQETQYF.

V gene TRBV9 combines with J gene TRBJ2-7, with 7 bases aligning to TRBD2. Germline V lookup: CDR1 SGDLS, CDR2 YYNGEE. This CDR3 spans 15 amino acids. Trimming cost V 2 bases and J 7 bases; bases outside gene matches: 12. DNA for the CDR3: TGTGCCAGCAGCGTTGGGGGAGGGCCCTCGGGAGAGCAGTACTTC. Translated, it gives CASSVGGGPSGEQYF.

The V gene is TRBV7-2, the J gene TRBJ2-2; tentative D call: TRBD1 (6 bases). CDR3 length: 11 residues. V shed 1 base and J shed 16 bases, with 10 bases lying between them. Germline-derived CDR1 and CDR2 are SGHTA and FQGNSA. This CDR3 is CASSLEGVRFF. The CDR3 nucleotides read TGTGCCAGCAGCTTAGAGGGGGTTCGGTTTTTT.

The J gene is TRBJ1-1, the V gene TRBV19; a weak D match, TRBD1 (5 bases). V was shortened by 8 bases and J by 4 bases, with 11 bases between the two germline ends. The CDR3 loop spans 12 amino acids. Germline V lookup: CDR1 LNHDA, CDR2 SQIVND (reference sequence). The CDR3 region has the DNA TGTGCCAGTCGGGGGACGGGCACTGAAGCTTTCTTT. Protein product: CASRGTGTEAFF.

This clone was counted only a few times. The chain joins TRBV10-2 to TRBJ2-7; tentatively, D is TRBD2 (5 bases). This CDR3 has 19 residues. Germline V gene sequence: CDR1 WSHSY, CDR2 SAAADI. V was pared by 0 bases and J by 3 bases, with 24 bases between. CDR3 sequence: CASSESSLSSRGPFYEQYF. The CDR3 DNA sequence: TGCGCCAGCAGTGAGTCGAGTCTGAGCTCTCGGGGTCCTTTCTACGAGCAGTACTTC.

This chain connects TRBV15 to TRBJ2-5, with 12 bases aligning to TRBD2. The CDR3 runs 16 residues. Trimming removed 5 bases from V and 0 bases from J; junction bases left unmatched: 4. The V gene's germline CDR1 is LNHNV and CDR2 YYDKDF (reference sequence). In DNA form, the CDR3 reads TGTGCCACCAGCCGAGGGACTAGCGGGTACCAAGAGACCCAGTACTTC. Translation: CATSRGTSGYQETQYF.

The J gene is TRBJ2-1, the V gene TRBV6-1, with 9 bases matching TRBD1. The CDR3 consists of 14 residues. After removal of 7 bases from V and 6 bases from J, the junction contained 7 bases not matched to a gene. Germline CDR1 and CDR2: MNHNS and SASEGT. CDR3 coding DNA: TGTGCCAGCACGACAGGGGGATCCAGCAATGAGCAGTTCTTC. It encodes CASTTGGSSNEQFF.

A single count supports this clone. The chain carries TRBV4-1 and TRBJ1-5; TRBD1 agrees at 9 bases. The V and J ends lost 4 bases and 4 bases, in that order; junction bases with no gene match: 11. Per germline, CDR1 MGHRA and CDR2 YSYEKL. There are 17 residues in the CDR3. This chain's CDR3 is CASSRTPGQGGNQPQHF. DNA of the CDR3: TGCGCCAGCAGCCGAACGCCGGGACAGGGTGGGAATCAGCCCCAGCATTTT.

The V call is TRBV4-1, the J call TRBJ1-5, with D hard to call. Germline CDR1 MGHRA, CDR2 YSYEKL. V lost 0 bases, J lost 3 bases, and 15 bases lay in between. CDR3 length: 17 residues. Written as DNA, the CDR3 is TGCGCCAGCAGCCAAGATTTTCGCTTAACAGACAATCAGCCCCAGCATTTT. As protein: CASSQDFRLTDNQPQHF.

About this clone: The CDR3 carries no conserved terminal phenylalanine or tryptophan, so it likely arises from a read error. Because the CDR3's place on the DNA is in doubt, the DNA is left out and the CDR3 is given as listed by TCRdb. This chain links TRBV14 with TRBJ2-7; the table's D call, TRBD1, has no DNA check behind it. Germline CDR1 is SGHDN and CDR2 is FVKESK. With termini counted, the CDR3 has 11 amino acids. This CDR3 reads CASSQEPQGVY.

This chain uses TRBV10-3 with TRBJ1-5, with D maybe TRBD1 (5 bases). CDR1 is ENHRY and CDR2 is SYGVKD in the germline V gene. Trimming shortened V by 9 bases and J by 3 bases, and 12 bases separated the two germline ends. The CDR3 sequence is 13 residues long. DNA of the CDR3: TGTGCCATTGGGGCGGGGAACAATCAGCCCCAGCATTTT. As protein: CAIGAGNNQPQHF.

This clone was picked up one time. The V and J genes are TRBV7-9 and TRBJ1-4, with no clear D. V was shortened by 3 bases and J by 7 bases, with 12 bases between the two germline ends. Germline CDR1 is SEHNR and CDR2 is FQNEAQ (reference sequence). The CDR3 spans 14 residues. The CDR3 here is CASSLSRFSEKLFF. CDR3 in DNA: TGTGCCAGCAGCTTGTCCAGGTTCTCTGAAAAACTGTTTTTT.

The DNA of the CDR3 is TGCGCCAACTTTAGAAGCCTCAATGAAAAACTGTTTTTT. This translates into CANFRSLNEKLFF. The V call is TRBV10-2, the J call TRBJ1-4; D remains ambiguous. Germline-derived CDR1 and CDR2 are WSHSY and SAAADI. V lost 10 bases and J 5 bases, leaving 14 bases between the germline ends. The CDR3 has 13 amino acids.

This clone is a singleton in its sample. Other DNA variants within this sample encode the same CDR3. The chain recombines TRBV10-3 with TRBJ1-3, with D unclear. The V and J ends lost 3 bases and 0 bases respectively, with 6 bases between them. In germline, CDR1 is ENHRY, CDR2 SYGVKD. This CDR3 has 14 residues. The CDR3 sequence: CAISEAGSGNTIYF. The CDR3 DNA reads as TGTGCCATCAGTGAAGCCGGCTCTGGAAACACCATATATTTT.

The CDR3 loop is CASSPASYSYNEQFF. The CDR3 DNA reads TGTGCCAGCAGCCCTGCCAGTTACTCCTACAATGAGCAGTTCTTC. The chain combines TRBV7-9 with TRBJ2-1; D is unresolved. V dropped 5 bases and J dropped 0 bases, with 11 bases sitting between them. Germline CDR1 reads SEHNR; CDR2 reads FQNEAQ (reference sequence). This CDR3 comprises 15 residues.